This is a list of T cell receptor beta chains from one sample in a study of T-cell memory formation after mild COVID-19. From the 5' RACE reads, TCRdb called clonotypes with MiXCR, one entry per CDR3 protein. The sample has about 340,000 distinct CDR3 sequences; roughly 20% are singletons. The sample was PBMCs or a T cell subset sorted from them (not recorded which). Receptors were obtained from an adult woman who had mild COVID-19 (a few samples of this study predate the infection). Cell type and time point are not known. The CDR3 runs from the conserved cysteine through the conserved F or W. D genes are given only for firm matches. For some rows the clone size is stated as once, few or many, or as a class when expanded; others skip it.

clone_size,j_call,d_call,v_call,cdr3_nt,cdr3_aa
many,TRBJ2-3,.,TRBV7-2,TGTGCCAGCAGCCGACTAGATAGCACAGATACGCAGTATTTT,CASSRLDSTDTQYF
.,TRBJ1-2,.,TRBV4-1,TGCGCCAGCAGCCCACAGGGTAACGGCCCCCTAGGCTACACCTTC,CASSPQGNGPLGYTF
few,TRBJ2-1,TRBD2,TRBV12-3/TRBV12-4,TGTGCCAGCAGTTTAAAGCTAGCGGGAGGAGGCCTTATAGGCTCCTACAATGAGCAGTTCTTC,CASSLKLAGGGLIGSYNEQFF
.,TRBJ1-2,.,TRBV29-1,TGCAGCGTTGAAGTGGACGGGGCAGCCGTTGGGAACTATGGCTACACCTTC,CSVEVDGAAVGNYGYTF
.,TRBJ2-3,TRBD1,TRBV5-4,TGTGCCAGCAGCTCATCCGGGACAGGTCTCACAGATACGCAGTATTTT,CASSSSGTGLTDTQYF
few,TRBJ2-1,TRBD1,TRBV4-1,TGCGCCAGCAGCGGACAGGGGCATGAGCAGTTCTTC,CASSGQGHEQFF
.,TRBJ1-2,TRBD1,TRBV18,TGTGCCAGCTCACCAACCCGACAGGGTGAACGAAATGGCTACACCTTC,CASSPTRQGERNGYTF
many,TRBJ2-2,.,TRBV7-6,TGTGCCAGCAGCTTGTTGCCCGGGACGTCGAGGGGCCGGACCGGGGAGCTGTTTTTT,CASSLLPGTSRGRTGELFF
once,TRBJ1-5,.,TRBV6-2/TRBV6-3,TGTGCCAGCAGTTACTTCTGGGGGCAGGAAGATGCGGGAGGCAATCAGCCCCAGCATTTT,CASSYFWGQEDAGGNQPQHF
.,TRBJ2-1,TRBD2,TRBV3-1,TGTGCCAGCAGCCAAGTTAATAGCGGGGGGAAGCAGTTCTTC,CASSQVNSGGKQFF
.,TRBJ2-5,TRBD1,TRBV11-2,TGTGCCAGCAGCTCCATAAGGACAGGGGAAGAGACCCAGTACTTC,CASSSIRTGEETQYF
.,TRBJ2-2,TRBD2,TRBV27,TGTGCCAGCAGTCTCTCCCCAACCGGGACTAGCGGGGGCGGGGAGCTGTTTTTT,CASSLSPTGTSGGGELFF
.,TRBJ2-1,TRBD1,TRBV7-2,TGTGCCAGCTTTAACAGGGGCAATGAGCAGTTCTTC,CASFNRGNEQFF
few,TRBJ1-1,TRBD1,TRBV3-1,TGTGCCAGCAGCTATGGACAGGGGAAATTAGGTGAAGCTTTCTTT,CASSYGQGKLGEAFF
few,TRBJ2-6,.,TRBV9,TGTGCCAGCAGCGTAGGGCCGGGGACACTCTCTGGGGCCAACGTCCTGACTTTC,CASSVGPGTLSGANVLTF
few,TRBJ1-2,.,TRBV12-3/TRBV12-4,TGTGCCAGCAGTTTAGGGGTTGGCTACACCTTC,CASSLGVGYTF
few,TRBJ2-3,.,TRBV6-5,TGTGCCAGCAAAGGTCCCGGGATCACAGATACGCAGTATTTT,CASKGPGITDTQYF
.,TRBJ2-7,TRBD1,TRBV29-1,TGCAGCGTTTCTGGACAGGGGGCCTACGAGCAGTACTTC,CSVSGQGAYEQYF
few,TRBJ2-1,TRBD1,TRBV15,TGTGCCACCACAGGGGGCTTTTACAATGAGCAGTTCTTC,CATTGGFYNEQFF
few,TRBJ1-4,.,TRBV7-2,TGTGCCAGCAGCTTAGTACCTCGGCTCGGAGGTGAAAAACTGTTTTTT,CASSLVPRLGGEKLFF
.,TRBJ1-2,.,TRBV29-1,TGCAGCGTTGAAAGGGACGGCTACACCTTC,CSVERDGYTF
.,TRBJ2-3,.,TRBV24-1,TGTGCCACCAGTGTTCACGGGCTTAGCACAGATACGCAGTATTTT,CATSVHGLSTDTQYF
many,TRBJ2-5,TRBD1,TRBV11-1,TGTGCCAGCAGCAAGGGACAGCGGGAGACCCAGTACTTC,CASSKGQRETQYF
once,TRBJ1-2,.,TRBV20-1,TGCAGTGCTAGAGATTATGAAGAGGGGCGCAATGGCTACACCTTC,CSARDYEEGRNGYTF
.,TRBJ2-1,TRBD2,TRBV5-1,TGCGCCAGCAGGGCTAGCGGGAGGACTGATCTATTC,CASRASGRTDLF
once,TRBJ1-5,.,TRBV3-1,TGTGCCAGCAGACCCACGGGACTCGGCAATCAGCCCCAGCATTTT,CASRPTGLGNQPQHF
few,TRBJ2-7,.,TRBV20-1,TGCAGTGCCCCCCTTGGCTACGAGCAGTACTTC,CSAPLGYEQYF
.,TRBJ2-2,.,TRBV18,TGTGCCAGCTCACCACCGACCGGGACAACGAACACCGGGGAGCTGTTTTTT,CASSPPTGTTNTGELFF
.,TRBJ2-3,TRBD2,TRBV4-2,TGTGCCAGCAGCCAAGATTCAAGGGGACTAGCGGGAGGAAGAGATACGCAGTATTTT,CASSQDSRGLAGGRDTQYF
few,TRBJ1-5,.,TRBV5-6,TGTGCCAGCAGCTTGCGGGGGGCGAAGAATCAGCCCCAGCATTTT,CASSLRGAKNQPQHF
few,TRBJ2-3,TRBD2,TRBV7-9,TGTGCCAGCAGCTTAGACTCCGGGACTAGCGGAACGCAGTATTTT,CASSLDSGTSGTQYF